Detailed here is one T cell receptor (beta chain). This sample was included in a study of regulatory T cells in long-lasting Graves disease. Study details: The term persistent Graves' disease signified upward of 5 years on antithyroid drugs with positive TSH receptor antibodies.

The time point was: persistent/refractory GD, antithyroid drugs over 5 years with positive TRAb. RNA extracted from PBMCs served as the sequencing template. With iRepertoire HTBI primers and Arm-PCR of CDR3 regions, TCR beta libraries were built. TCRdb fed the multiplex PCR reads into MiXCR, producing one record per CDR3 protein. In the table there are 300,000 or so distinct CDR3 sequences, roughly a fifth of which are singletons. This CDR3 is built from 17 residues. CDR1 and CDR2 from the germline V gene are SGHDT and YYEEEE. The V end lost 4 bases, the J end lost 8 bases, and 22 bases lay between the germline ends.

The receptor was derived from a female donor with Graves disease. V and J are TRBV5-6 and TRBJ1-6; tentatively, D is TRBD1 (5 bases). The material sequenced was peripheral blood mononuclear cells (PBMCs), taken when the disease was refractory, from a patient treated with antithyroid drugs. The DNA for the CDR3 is TGTGCCAGCAGCATTTCCGGGACTACCTGGGTCGATTCACCCCTCCACTTT. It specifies CASSISGTTWVDSPLHF.